This T cell receptor beta chain was recovered during a study of CD8+ T cells in alopecia areata. Specified treatment: oral pan-JAK inhibitor, 5-10 mg twice daily. After isolation, RNA underwent reverse transcription to generate cDNA as the sequencing template. Data came from immunoSEQ multiplex PCR; TCRdb stores just in-frame clones and leaves some out. This sample has some 150,000 clones, with 86% found just once. This specimen consisted of CD8+ T cells sorted from blood, obtained at week 4, from a patient treated with tofacitinib. The clonotype comes from a human donor with alopecia areata.

The CDR3 loop reads CASSIGITAYEQYF. The CDR3, as DNA: TGTGCCAGTAGTATAGGAATAACAGCTTACGAGCAGTACTTC. The chain recombines TRBV19 with TRBJ2-7, with D unclear. V lost 1 base and J lost 4, with 11 bases in between. The CDR3 totals 14 residues. Germline V gene lookup returns CDR1 LNHDA and CDR2 SQIVND (reference sequence).